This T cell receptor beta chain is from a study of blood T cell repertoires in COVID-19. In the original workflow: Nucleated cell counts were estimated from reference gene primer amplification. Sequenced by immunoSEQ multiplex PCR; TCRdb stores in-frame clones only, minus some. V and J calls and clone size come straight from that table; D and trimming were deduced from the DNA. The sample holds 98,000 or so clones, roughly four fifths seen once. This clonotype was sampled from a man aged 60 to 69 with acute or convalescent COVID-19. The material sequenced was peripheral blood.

The CDR3, as DNA: TGTGCCAGCAGCCGTACCGAGACTGGATACTACGAGCAGTACTTC. Translation: CASSRTETGYYEQYF. The chain uses TRBV7-8 and TRBJ2-7, with D unclear. Germline values: CDR1 SGHVS, CDR2 FQNEAQ. The CDR3 length is 15 residues. V was clipped by 5 bases and J by 3 bases, with 17 bases between them.